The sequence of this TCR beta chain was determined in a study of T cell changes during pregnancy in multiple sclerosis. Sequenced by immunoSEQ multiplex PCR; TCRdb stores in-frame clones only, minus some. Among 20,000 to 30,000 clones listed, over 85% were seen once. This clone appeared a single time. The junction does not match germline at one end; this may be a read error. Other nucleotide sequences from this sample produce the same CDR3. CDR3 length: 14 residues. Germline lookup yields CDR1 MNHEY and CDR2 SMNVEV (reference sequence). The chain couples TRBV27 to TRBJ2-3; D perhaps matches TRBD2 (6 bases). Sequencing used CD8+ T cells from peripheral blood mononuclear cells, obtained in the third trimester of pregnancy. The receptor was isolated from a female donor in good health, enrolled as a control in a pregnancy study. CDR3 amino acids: CASSFAGSTDTQYF. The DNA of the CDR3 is TGTGCTAGCAGTTTTGCGGGGAGCACAGATACGCAGTATTTT.